This entry lists 16 T cell receptor beta chains sequenced from one sample in a study of blood T cell repertoires in COVID-19. Profiling relied on immunoSEQ multiplex PCR, and the TCRdb table lists in-frame clones only, not all of them. This table holds approximately 300,000 clones, about nine tenths found once. The specimen sequenced was peripheral blood. These receptors originate from a woman in her forties or fifties with COVID-19, enrolled during active disease.

This sequence joins TRBV19 and TRBJ1-5; no clear D. The CDR3 runs 14 residues. V was clipped by 3 bases and J by 4 bases, with 10 bases between them. Germline loops: CDR1 LNHDA, CDR2 SQIVND (reference sequence). The CDR3 reads CASSMGERNQPQHF. For the CDR3, the DNA is TGTGCCAGTAGTATGGGAGAGAGGAATCAGCCCCAGCATTTT.

The rearrangement uses TRBV29-1 and TRBJ1-2; the D gene is possibly TRBD1 (6 bases). CDR1 and CDR2 (germline): SQVTM, ANQGSEA. V dropped 3 bases and J dropped 6 bases, with 14 bases sitting between them. The CDR3 loop spans 13 amino acids. CDR3 protein: CSVDLHRVDGYTF. The CDR3 bases are TGCAGCGTTGACTTACACAGGGTCGATGGCTACACCTTC.

The chain combines TRBV29-1 with TRBJ1-1; 8 bases agree with TRBD1. J lost 9 bases, V lost 6 bases, and 15 bases had no gene match. This CDR3 comprises 14 residues. The V gene's germline CDR1 is SQVTM and CDR2 ANQGSEA. Here the CDR3 reads CSVWPGQGDPKAFF. The CDR3 coding sequence is TGCAGCGTATGGCCCGGACAGGGTGACCCTAAAGCTTTCTTT. The full variable domain, rest sourced from reference TRBV29-1 and TRBJ1-1, is SAVISQKPSRDICQRGTSLTIQCQVDSQVTMMFWYRQQPGQSLTLIATANQGSEATYESGFVIDKFPISRPNLTFSTLTVSNMSPEDSSIYLCSVWPGQGDPKAFFGQGTRLTVV.

The chain carries TRBV7-8 and TRBJ1-2, with 10 bases fitting TRBD1. Trimming at V came to 4 bases and at J to 2 bases, leaving 1 base not matched to a gene. CDR1 SGHVS and CDR2 FQNEAQ come from the germline V gene. CDR3 length equals 14 residues. CDR3 coding DNA: TGTGCCAGCAGCTCGGGACAGGGGAACTATGGCTACACCTTC. Residues: CASSSGQGNYGYTF. Full variable domain (remainder filled in from reference TRBV7-8 and TRBJ1-2): GAGVSQSPRYKVAKRGQDVALRCDPISGHVSLFWYQQALGQGPEFLTYFQNEAQLDKSGLPSDRFFAERPEGSVSTLKIQRTQQEDSAVYLCASSSGQGNYGYTFGSGTRLTVV.

V and J are TRBV3-1 (or the pseudogene TRBV3-2) and TRBJ2-2; the D gene is possibly TRBD2 (6 bases). The germline V gene encodes CDR1 LGHDT and CDR2 YNNKEL (reference sequence). The CDR3 runs 14 residues. Trimming took 1 base from V and 7 from J, leaving 10 bases between them. CDR3 loop: CASSQGGRDGELFF. CDR3 sequence (DNA): TGTGCCAGCAGCCAAGGCGGGCGGGACGGGGAGCTGTTTTTT.

The chain uses TRBV5-4 and TRBJ1-2; 12 bases map to TRBD1. The trim removed 4 bases at V and 5 bases at J, leaving 9 bases unmatched. The CDR3 is made up of 16 amino acids. CDR1 and CDR2 from the germline V gene are SGHNT and YYREEE (reference sequence). CDR3 coding DNA: TGTGCCAGCAGCACCGGCCGGGACAGGGGGCCATATGGCTACACCTTC. This translates into CASSTGRDRGPYGYTF.

This chain joins TRBV7-2 and TRBJ1-5; D is unresolved. V lost 3 bases, J lost 0 bases, and 6 bases lay in between. The CDR3 spans 14 residues. CDR1 and CDR2 from the germline V gene are SGHTA and FQGNSA. CDR3 bases: TGTGCCAGCAGCTTGAGAGTTAGCAATCAGCCCCAGCATTTT. This gives the protein CASSLRVSNQPQHF.

The genes are TRBV27 and TRBJ2-3; 9 bases are a match to TRBD2. CDR1 is MNHEY, CDR2 SMNVEV, per germline (reference sequence). CDR3 length: 13 amino acids. V shed 6 bases and J 10 bases; nucleotides not matched to a gene: 8. The CDR3 region is CASRRGSGSSQYF. The DNA for the CDR3 is TGTGCCAGCAGACGTGGTAGCGGGAGTTCGCAGTATTTT.

This clone has only one observation. The rearrangement joins TRBV7-9 to TRBJ2-1; 7 nucleotides align to TRBD1. The CDR3 sequence is 14 residues long. Trimming removed 2 bases from V and 6 bases from J; junction bases left unmatched: 4. Germline-derived CDR1 and CDR2 are SEHNR and FQNEAQ (reference sequence). This CDR3 is CASSLQGDGNEQFF. The CDR3 nucleotides are TGTGCCAGCAGCTTACAGGGGGACGGCAATGAGCAGTTCTTC. The full variable domain, rest sourced from reference TRBV7-9 and TRBJ2-1, is DTGVSQNPRHKITKRGQNVTFRCDPISEHNRLYWYRQTLGQGPEFLTYFQNEAQLEKSRLLSDRFSAERPKGSFSTLEIQRTEQGDSAMYLCASSLQGDGNEQFFGPGTRLTVL.

The chain carries TRBV9 and TRBJ1-1, with no clear D. Germline-derived CDR1 and CDR2 are SGDLS and YYNGEE. With 0 bases removed from V and 5 bases from J, the gap between germline ends came to 14 bases. The CDR3 has 15 amino acids. The DNA for the CDR3 is TGTGCCAGCAGCGTAGCGGGGTGGGGTTTGACTGAAGCTTTCTTT. Encoded protein: CASSVAGWGLTEAFF.

This chain connects TRBV9 to TRBJ1-2, with a weak D call TRBD1 (6 bases). CDR3 length: 15 amino acids. The V end lost 3 bases, the J end lost 2 bases, and 14 bases lay between the germline ends. CDR1 is SGDLS and CDR2 is YYNGEE in the germline V gene. CDR3 sequence: CASSGVAGTNYGYTF. Here the CDR3 DNA reads TGTGCCAGCAGCGGTGTTGCCGGGACAAACTATGGCTACACCTTC.

The chain couples TRBV18 to TRBJ1-1; D not resolved. Germline assignment: CDR1 KGHSH and CDR2 LQKENI. CDR3 length: 13 amino acids. V shed 3 bases and J shed 1 base, with 6 bases lying between them. The CDR3 sequence: CASSPLSNTEAFF. The CDR3 DNA follows: TGTGCCAGCTCACCTCTATCGAACACTGAAGCTTTCTTT.

This clone was recorded once. The chain has TRBV19 and TRBJ1-1; D gene uncertain. V lost 3 bases and J 1 base, leaving 12 bases between the germline ends. This CDR3 contains 15 residues. Per the germline V gene, CDR1 is LNHDA and CDR2 is SQIVND (reference sequence). The DNA for the CDR3 is TGTGCCAGTAGTATGCTCAGCGAACCGAACACTGAAGCTTTCTTT. The encoded protein is CASSMLSEPNTEAFF. Full variable domain (rest looked up from reference TRBV19 and TRBJ1-1): DGGITQSPKYLFRKEGQNVTLSCEQNLNHDAMYWYRQDPGQGLRLIYYSQIVNDFQKGDIAEGYSVSREKKESFPLTVTSAQKNPTAFYLCASSMLSEPNTEAFFGQGTRLTVV.

The chain links TRBV7-3 to TRBJ2-3; 9 nucleotides align to TRBD2. This CDR3 has 23 residues. V gave up 4 bases and J gave up 0 bases; unmatched junction bases: 26. CDR1 and CDR2 (germline): SGHTA, FQGTGA. As DNA, the CDR3 is TGTGCCAGCAGCTCAACGTACAGGGGACCCGGACTAGCGCGATCCCGAAGCACAGATACGCAGTATTTT. It yields the protein CASSSTYRGPGLARSRSTDTQYF. Filled out from reference TRBV7-3 and TRBJ2-3, the complete variable domain reads GAGVSQTPSNKVTEKGKYVELRCDPISGHTALYWYRQSLGQGPEFLIYFQGTGAADDSGLPNDRFFAVRPEGSVSTLKIQRTERGDSAVYLCASSSTYRGPGLARSRSTDTQYFGPGTRLTVL.

The V gene is TRBV7-3, the J gene TRBJ2-1; 7 bases map to TRBD1. The CDR3 has 14 residues. V dropped 1 base and J dropped 6; count of bases not matched to a gene: 3. Germline V gene data show CDR1 as SGHTA and CDR2 as FQGTGA. In DNA form, the CDR3 reads TGTGCCAGCAGCTTAATCGGGACAGTCAATGAGCAGTTCTTC. Translating it yields CASSLIGTVNEQFF.

V usage is TRBV18 and J usage is TRBJ2-7; D not resolved. Between the trimmed V and J ends, which lost 6 bases and 4 bases, there was a span of 4 bases. Germline V gene sequence: CDR1 KGHSH, CDR2 LQKENI. This CDR3 has 10 amino acids. The CDR3 bases are TGTGCCAGCTCCACATACGAGCAGTACTTC. It codes for CASSTYEQYF.